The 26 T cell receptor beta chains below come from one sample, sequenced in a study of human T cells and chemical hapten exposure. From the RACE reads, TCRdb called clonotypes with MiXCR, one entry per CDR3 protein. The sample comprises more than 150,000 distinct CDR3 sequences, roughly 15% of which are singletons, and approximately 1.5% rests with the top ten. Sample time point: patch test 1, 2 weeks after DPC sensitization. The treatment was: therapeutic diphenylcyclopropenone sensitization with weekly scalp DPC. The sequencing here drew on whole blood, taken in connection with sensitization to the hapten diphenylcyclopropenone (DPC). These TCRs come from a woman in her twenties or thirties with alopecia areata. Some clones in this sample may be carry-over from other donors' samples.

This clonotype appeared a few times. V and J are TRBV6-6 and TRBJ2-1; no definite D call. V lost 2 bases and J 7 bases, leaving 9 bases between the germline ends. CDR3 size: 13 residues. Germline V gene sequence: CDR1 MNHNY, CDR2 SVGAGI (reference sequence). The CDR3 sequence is CASSYRRWNEQFF. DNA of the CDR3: TGTGCCAGCAGTTACAGACGGTGGAATGAGCAGTTCTTC.

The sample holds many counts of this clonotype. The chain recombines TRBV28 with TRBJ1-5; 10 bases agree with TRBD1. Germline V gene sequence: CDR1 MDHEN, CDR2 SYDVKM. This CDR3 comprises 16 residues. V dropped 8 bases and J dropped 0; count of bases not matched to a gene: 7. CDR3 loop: CASGTGAFYSNQPQHF. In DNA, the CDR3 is TGTGCCAGCGGGACAGGGGCTTTCTATAGCAATCAGCCCCAGCATTTT. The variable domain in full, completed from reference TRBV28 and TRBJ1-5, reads DVKVTQSSRYLVKRTGEKVFLECVQDMDHENMFWYRQDPGLGLRLIYFSYDVKMKEKGDIPEGYSVSREKKERFSLILESASTNQTSMYLCASGTGAFYSNQPQHFGDGTRLSIL.

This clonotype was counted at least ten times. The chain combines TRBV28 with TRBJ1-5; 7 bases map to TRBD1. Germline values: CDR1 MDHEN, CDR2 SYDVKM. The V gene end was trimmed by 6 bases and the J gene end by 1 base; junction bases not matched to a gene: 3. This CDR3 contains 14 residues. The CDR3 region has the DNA TGTGCCAGCAGGGGGACAGTGAGCAATCAGCCCCAGCATTTT. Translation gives CASRGTVSNQPQHF.

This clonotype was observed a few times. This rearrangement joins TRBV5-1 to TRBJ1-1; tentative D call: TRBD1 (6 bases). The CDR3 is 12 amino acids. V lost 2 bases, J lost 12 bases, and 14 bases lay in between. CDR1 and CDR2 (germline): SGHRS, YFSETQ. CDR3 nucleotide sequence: TGCGCCAGCAGCTTAACAGGGCAGGAACCTTTCTTT. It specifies CASSLTGQEPFF.

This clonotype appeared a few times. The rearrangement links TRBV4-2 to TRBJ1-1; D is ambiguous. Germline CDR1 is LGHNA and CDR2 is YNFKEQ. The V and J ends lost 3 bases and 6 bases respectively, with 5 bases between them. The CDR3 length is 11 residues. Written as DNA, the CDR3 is TGTGCCAGCAGCCACACGTCTGAAGCTTTCTTT. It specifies CASSHTSEAFF.

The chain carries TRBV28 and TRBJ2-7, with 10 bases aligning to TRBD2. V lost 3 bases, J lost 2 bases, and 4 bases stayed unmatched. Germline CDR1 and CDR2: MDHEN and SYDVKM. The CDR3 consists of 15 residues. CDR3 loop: CASSFSGRATYEQYF. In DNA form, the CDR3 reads TGTGCCAGCAGTTTCAGCGGGAGGGCCACCTACGAGCAGTACTTC. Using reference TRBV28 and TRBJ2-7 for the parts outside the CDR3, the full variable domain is DVKVTQSSRYLVKRTGEKVFLECVQDMDHENMFWYRQDPGLGLRLIYFSYDVKMKEKGDIPEGYSVSREKKERFSLILESASTNQTSMYLCASSFSGRATYEQYFGPGTRLTVT.

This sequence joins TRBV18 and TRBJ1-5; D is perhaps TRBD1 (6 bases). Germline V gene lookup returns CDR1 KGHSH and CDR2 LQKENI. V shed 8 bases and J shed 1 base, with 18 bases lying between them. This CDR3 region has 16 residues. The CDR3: CASPTLGGASNQPQHF. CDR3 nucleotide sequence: TGTGCCAGCCCTACCTTGGGGGGGGCGAGCAATCAGCCCCAGCATTTT.

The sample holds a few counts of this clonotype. This chain's CDR3 is CSARHYEQYF. CDR3 bases: TGCAGTGCTAGACACTACGAGCAGTACTTC. The chain uses TRBV20-1 and TRBJ2-7; the D is unclear. Germline CDR1 DFQATT, CDR2 SNEGSKA (reference sequence). V lost 2 bases to trimming and J lost 3 bases, with 2 bases between them. This CDR3 comprises 10 residues.

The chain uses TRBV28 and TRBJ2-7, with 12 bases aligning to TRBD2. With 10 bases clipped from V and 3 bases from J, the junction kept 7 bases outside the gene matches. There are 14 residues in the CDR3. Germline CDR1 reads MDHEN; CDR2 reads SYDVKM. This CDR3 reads CATRTSGKNYEQYF. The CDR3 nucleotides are TGTGCCACTCGGACTAGCGGGAAGAACTACGAGCAGTACTTC.

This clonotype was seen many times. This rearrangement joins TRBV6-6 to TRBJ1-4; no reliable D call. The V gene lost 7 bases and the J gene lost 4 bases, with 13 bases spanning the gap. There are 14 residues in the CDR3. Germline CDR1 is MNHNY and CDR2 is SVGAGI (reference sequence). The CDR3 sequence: CASKRRALNEKLFF. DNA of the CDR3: TGTGCCAGCAAGAGGAGGGCCCTTAATGAAAAACTGTTTTTT.

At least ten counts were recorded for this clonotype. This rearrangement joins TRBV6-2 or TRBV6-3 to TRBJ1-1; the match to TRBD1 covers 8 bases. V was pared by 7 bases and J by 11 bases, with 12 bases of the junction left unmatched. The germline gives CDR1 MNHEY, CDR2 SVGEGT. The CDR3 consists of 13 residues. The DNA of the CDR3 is TGTGCCAGCACCTTAACAGGGGGTGTATCGGCTTTCTTT. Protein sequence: CASTLTGGVSAFF.

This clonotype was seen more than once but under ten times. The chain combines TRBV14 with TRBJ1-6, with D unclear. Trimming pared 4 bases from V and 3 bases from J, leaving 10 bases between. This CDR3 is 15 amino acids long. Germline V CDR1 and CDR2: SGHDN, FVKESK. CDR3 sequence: CASSLRAVYNSPLHF. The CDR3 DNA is TGTGCCAGCAGCCTACGAGCAGTCTATAATTCACCCCTCCACTTT.

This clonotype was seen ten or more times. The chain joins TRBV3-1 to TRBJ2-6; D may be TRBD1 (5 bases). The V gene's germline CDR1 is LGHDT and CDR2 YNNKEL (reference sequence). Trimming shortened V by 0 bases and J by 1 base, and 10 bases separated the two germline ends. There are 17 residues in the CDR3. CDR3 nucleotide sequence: TGTGCCAGCAGCCAAGATTTCAGGGCTTCTGGGGCCAACGTCCTGACTTTC. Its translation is CASSQDFRASGANVLTF.

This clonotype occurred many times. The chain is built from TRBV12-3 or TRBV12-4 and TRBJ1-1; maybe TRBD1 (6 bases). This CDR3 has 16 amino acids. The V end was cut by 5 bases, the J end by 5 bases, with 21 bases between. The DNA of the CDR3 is TGTGCCAGCAGTCCCCGGACAGCTGTTCTGTATACTGAAGCTTTCTTT. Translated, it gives CASSPRTAVLYTEAFF.

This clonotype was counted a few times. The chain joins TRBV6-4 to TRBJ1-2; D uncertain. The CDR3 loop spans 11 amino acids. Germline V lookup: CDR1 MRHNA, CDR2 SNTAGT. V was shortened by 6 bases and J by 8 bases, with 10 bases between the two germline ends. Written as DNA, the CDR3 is TGTGCCAGCAGCAGTGCTGGAGGCTACACCTTC. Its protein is CASSSAGGYTF.

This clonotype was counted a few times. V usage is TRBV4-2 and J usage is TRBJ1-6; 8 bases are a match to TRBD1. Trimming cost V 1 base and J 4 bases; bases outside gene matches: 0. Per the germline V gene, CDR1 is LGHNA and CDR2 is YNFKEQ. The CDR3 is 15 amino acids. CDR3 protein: CASSQGQGYNSPLHF. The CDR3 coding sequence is TGTGCCAGCAGCCAAGGACAGGGGTATAATTCACCCCTCCACTTT.

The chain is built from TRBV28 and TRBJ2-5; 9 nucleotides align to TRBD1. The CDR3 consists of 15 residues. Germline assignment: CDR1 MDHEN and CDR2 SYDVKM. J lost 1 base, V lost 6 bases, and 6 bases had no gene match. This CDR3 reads CASRPRQGGQETQYF. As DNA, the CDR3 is TGTGCCAGCAGACCCCGACAGGGGGGCCAAGAGACCCAGTACTTC.

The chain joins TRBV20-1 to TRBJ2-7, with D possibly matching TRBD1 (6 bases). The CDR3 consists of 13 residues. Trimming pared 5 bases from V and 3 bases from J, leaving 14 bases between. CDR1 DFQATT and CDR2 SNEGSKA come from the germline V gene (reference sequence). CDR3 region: CSAPWDKSYEQYF. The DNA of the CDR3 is TGCAGTGCTCCCTGGGACAAGAGCTACGAGCAGTACTTC.

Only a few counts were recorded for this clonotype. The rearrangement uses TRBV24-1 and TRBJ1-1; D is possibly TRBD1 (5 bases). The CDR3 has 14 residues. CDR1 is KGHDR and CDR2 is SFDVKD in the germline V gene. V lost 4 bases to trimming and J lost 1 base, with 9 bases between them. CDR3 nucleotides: TGTGCCACCAGTGAAACAGGCCGGAACACTGAAGCTTTCTTT. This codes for CATSETGRNTEAFF.

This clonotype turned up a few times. DNA of the CDR3: TGTGCCATCAGAGATTGGACAGGGGGTCACGATTCACCCCTCCACTTT. It is translated as CAIRDWTGGHDSPLHF. V is TRBV10-3 and J is TRBJ1-6; 10 bases fit TRBD1. The CDR3 covers 16 residues. Trimming at V came to 6 bases and at J to 8 bases, leaving 10 bases not matched to a gene. CDR1 and CDR2 from the germline V gene are ENHRY and SYGVKD.

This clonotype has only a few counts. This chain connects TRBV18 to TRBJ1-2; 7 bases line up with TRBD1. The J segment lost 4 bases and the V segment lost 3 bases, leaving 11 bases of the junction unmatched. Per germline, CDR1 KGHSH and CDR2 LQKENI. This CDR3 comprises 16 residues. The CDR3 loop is CASSPLQGQAGYGYTF. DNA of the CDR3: TGTGCCAGCTCACCGTTACAGGGGCAGGCGGGCTATGGCTACACCTTC. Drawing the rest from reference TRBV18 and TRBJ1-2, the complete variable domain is NAGVMQNPRHLVRRRGQEARLRCSPMKGHSHVYWYRQLPEEGLKFMVYLQKENIIDESGMPKERFSAEFPKEGPSILRIQQVVRGDSAAYFCASSPLQGQAGYGYTFGSGTRLTVV.

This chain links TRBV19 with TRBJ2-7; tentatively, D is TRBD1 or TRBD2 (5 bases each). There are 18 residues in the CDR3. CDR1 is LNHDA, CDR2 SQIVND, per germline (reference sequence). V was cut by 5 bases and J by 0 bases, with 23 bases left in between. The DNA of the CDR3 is TGTGCCAGTAGTTCCCGGTACCGGGACGCCACTAGCTCCTACGAGCAGTACTTC. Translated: CASSSRYRDATSSYEQYF.

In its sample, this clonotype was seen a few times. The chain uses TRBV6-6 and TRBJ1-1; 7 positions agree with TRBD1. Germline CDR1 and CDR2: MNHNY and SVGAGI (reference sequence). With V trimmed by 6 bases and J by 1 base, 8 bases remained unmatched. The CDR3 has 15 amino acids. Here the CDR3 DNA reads TGTGCCAGCAGGGAACAGGGGATTGAGAACACTGAAGCTTTCTTT. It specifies CASREQGIENTEAFF.

The CDR3 spells CASSLGSGIGGNEQFF. The CDR3, as DNA: TGTGCCAGCTCCCTCGGGAGCGGGATTGGGGGTAATGAGCAGTTCTTC. V gene TRBV18 combines with J gene TRBJ2-1, with 7 bases fitting TRBD2. V was clipped by 6 bases and J by 7 bases; unmatched bases: 15. The CDR3 loop spans 16 amino acids. Germline CDR1 reads KGHSH; CDR2 reads LQKENI.

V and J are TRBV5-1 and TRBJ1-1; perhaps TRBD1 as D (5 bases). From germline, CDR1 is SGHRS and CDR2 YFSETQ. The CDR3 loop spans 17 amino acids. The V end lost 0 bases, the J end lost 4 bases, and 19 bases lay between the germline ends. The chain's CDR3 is CASSLAGSRVGGTEAFF. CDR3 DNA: TGCGCCAGCAGCTTGGCCGGATCGAGAGTCGGGGGCACTGAAGCTTTCTTT.

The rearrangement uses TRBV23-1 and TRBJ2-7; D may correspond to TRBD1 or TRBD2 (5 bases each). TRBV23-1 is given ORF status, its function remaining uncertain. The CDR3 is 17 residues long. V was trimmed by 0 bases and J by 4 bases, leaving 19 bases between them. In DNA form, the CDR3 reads TGCGCCAGCAGTCAATCCATGGCAGGGACCAGCCTTTACGAGCAGTACTTC. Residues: CASSQSMAGTSLYEQYF.